This TCR beta chain is from a study of T cells in Graves' hyperthyroidism and ophthalmopathy. The study's findings and limits: Using 13 V-J features, a model discriminated ophthalmopathy from stable hyperthyroidism.

This blood was taken when hyperthyroidism was first diagnosed, before any ophthalmopathy symptoms existed. Unmatched junction bases numbered 7, after V lost 4 bases and J lost 1 base. This CDR3 region has 17 residues. RNA transcripts provided the source from which TCR beta CDR3 regions were amplified. Initially, a first-round RT-PCR of the TCR CDR3 employed the HTBI primer set. TCRdb reanalysed the multiplex PCR reads using MiXCR and keeps one entry per CDR3 protein. This sample carries roughly 150,000 distinct CDR3 sequences, roughly 9.4% of them seen once, and the ten largest clones take less than 25%. This clonotype was recorded at least ten times. What it recognizes is unknown.

The chain joins TRBV12-3 or TRBV12-4 to TRBJ2-3, with 11 nucleotides matching TRBD2. The TCR comes from a young woman with Graves' hyperthyroidism that later progressed to Graves' ophthalmopathy. The sample comprised blood. The CDR3 DNA is TGTGCCAGCAGTTCCATTCTAGCGGGGGGCCGCACAGATACGCAGTATTTT. This encodes CASSSILAGGRTDTQYF.